These 17 T cell receptor beta chains were all obtained from the same sample, sequenced in a study of cytomegalovirus exposure and HLA in healthy donors. Use of 60 Vbeta and 13 Jbeta primers characterized the PCR. Generated by immunoSEQ multiplex PCR, the TCRdb table keeps only in-frame clones and is missing some. Of under 150,000 clones listed, around 77% are singletons. The source material was PBMCs. Source of these receptors: a young woman in good health and CMV-seropositive.

This chain connects TRBV19 to TRBJ2-5, with 9 bases matching TRBD1. The CDR3 loop spans 15 amino acids. V gave up 4 bases and J gave up 4 bases; unmatched junction bases: 7. CDR1 and CDR2 from the germline V gene are LNHDA and SQIVND (reference sequence). The CDR3 coding sequence is TGTGCCAGTAGTACCCTGGGACAGGGTGGAGAGACCCAGTACTTC. As protein: CASSTLGQGGETQYF.

The V gene is TRBV6-1, the J gene TRBJ1-2; 8 nucleotides agree with TRBD1. The CDR3 loop spans 14 amino acids. Germline V lookup: CDR1 MNHNS, CDR2 SASEGT. The J segment lost 2 bases and the V segment lost 7 bases, leaving 6 bases of the junction unmatched. CDR3 DNA sequence: TGTGCCAGCATCTCGACAGGGGAAAACTATGGCTACACCTTC. Protein product: CASISTGENYGYTF.

Concerning this clone: The same CDR3 also results from other DNA sequences found in this sample. This chain connects TRBV2 to TRBJ2-7; a possible D gene is TRBD2 (5 bases). Germline-derived CDR1 and CDR2 are SNHLY and FYNNEI. The CDR3 sequence is 13 residues long. V gave up 11 bases and J gave up 4 bases, with 18 bases separating them. CDR3 sequence reads: CACKEETAYEQYF. CDR3 nucleotide sequence: TGTGCCTGCAAGGAGGAGACGGCATACGAGCAGTACTTC.

This clone was seen just once. The chain joins TRBV7-3 to TRBJ2-6; possible D gene TRBD1, 6 bases. The CDR3 has 16 residues. CDR1 and CDR2 (germline): SGHTA, FQGTGA. Trimming removed 4 bases from V and 1 base from J, with 11 bases in between. In DNA form, the CDR3 reads TGTGCCAGCAGCTCTTCAGGGGTGTCTGGGGCCAACGTCCTGACTTTC. Protein sequence: CASSSSGVSGANVLTF.

The sample holds one count of this clone. V is TRBV27 and J is TRBJ1-5, with a weak D call TRBD1 (5 bases). Per the germline V gene, CDR1 is MNHEY and CDR2 is SMNVEV (reference sequence). The CDR3 is 12 residues long. V was pared by 9 bases and J by 7 bases, with 13 bases between. CDR3 DNA sequence: TGTGCCAGTGGAGGGGTTGGCCAGCCCCAGCATTTT. Encoded protein: CASGGVGQPQHF.

This clone was seen only a few times. J is TRBJ2-2 and V is TRBV19, with 8 bases matching TRBD2. The CDR3 totals 15 residues. V lost 5 bases and J lost 6; bases outside the gene matches: 8. Germline values: CDR1 LNHDA, CDR2 SQIVND (reference sequence). As DNA, the CDR3 is TGTGCCAGTAGTCACCTAGCGGGTACTCCCGGGGAGCTGTTTTTT. Translation gives CASSHLAGTPGELFF. Combining the CDR3 with reference TRBV19 and TRBJ2-2 gives the whole variable domain DGGITQSPKYLFRKEGQNVTLSCEQNLNHDAMYWYRQDPGQGLRLIYYSQIVNDFQKGDIAEGYSVSREKKESFPLTVTSAQKNPTAFYLCASSHLAGTPGELFFGEGSRLTVL.

The rearrangement links TRBV6-5 to TRBJ1-2; weak D call: TRBD1 (5 bases). Trimming removed 2 bases at V and 1 base at J, with 11 bases between. From germline, CDR1 is MNHEY and CDR2 SVGAGI. The CDR3 loop spans 15 amino acids. CDR3 DNA sequence: TGTGCCAGCAGTTACCTGACAGAGAATAACTATGGCTACACCTTC. It translates to CASSYLTENNYGYTF.

The chain is built from TRBV11-3 and TRBJ1-6; tentatively, D is TRBD1 (6 bases). V lost 10 bases and J lost 8, with 15 bases in between. Germline values: CDR1 SGHNT, CDR2 YENEEA. The CDR3 is made up of 13 amino acids. This CDR3 is CATQGNRDSPLHF. The DNA for the CDR3 is TGTGCCACTCAGGGGAATCGAGATTCACCCCTCCACTTT. The full variable domain, completed using reference TRBV11-3 and TRBJ1-6, is EAGVVQSPRYKIIEKKQPVAFWCNPISGHNTLYWYLQNLGQGPELLIRYENEEAVDDSQLPKDRFSAERLKGVDSTLKIQPAELGDSAVYLCATQGNRDSPLHFGNGTRLTVT.

This clone was found a few times. V gene TRBV5-1 combines with J gene TRBJ2-1; 10 positions match TRBD2. This CDR3 has 16 amino acids. Germline values: CDR1 SGHRS, CDR2 YFSETQ. V lost 0 bases and J lost 2; bases outside the gene matches: 2. The CDR3 here is CASSLGLAGAYNEQFF. The CDR3 DNA sequence: TGCGCCAGCAGCTTGGGTCTAGCGGGGGCCTACAATGAGCAGTTCTTC.

J is TRBJ2-5 and V is TRBV7-6, with 9 bases identical to TRBD2. The CDR3 covers 15 residues. Germline CDR1 is SGHVS and CDR2 is FNYEAQ. J was trimmed by 4 bases and V by 5 bases; bases with no gene match: 8. The CDR3 reads CASSPLSGRGETQYF. In nucleotides, the CDR3 is TGTGCCAGCAGCCCCCTTAGCGGGAGAGGAGAGACCCAGTACTTC.

In nucleotides, the CDR3 is TGTGCCGTTGCTATCGGACAGAACAATCAGCCCCAGCATTTT. It is translated as CAVAIGQNNQPQHF. The chain employs TRBV6-1 and TRBJ1-5, with a possible D match to TRBD1 (6 bases). Germline-derived CDR1 and CDR2 are MNHNS and SASEGT. CDR3 length: 14 residues. The V and J ends lost 11 bases and 3 bases respectively, with 17 bases between them.

The chain combines TRBV19 with TRBJ2-2; D is possibly TRBD2 (6 bases). Germline assignment: CDR1 LNHDA and CDR2 SQIVND (reference sequence). The V end was cut by 6 bases, the J end by 3 bases, with 17 bases between. The CDR3 extends over 16 amino acids. The CDR3, as DNA: TGTGCCAGTAGCTCCCGCGGGACGGATTACACCGGGGAGCTGTTTTTT. It yields the protein CASSSRGTDYTGELFF. Variable domain in full (rest from reference TRBV19 and TRBJ2-2): DGGITQSPKYLFRKEGQNVTLSCEQNLNHDAMYWYRQDPGQGLRLIYYSQIVNDFQKGDIAEGYSVSREKKESFPLTVTSAQKNPTAFYLCASSSRGTDYTGELFFGEGSRLTVL.

This chain joins TRBV19 and TRBJ2-7; 8 positions match TRBD1. Looked up from germline, CDR1 is LNHDA and CDR2 is SQIVND (reference sequence). Trimming removed 5 bases from V and 2 bases from J; junction bases left unmatched: 11. This CDR3 region has 16 residues. CDR3 nucleotides: TGTGCCAGTAGTCCCCGAGGGGGACAGGAAACCTACGAGCAGTACTTC. This encodes CASSPRGGQETYEQYF.

This chain connects TRBV5-1 to TRBJ2-2; 14 bases fit TRBD2. V trimming: 3 bases; J trimming: 4 bases; junction bases outside the gene matches: 5. The CDR3 length is 17 residues. CDR1 and CDR2 (germline): SGHRS, YFSETQ. CDR3 region: CASSSGLAGAVTGELFF. The CDR3 bases are TGCGCCAGCAGCTCGGGACTAGCGGGAGCGGTCACCGGGGAGCTGTTTTTT.

CDR3 sequence (DNA): TGTGCCAGCAGCTCAACAGGGGGGGAAGAGACCCAGTACTTC. Translating gives CASSSTGGEETQYF. The chain carries TRBV11-3 and TRBJ2-5, with D possibly TRBD1 on 8 matching bases. The germline V gene encodes CDR1 SGHNT and CDR2 YENEEA. The CDR3 contains 14 residues. The V and J ends lost 4 bases and 3 bases respectively, with 12 bases between them.

In DNA form, the CDR3 reads TGTGCCAGCTCACCACGCACGGCAGGAGGACCTCTAACGCAGTATTTT. Its translation is CASSPRTAGGPLTQYF. The chain uses TRBV18 and TRBJ2-3, with D perhaps matching TRBD2 (5 bases). This CDR3 comprises 16 residues. V dropped 1 base and J dropped 9 bases, with 20 bases sitting between them. The germline V gene encodes CDR1 KGHSH and CDR2 LQKENI.

V gene TRBV19 combines with J gene TRBJ1-5; the D gene is possibly TRBD1 (6 bases). There are 14 residues in the CDR3. Trimming took 7 bases from V and 0 from J, leaving 10 bases between them. Germline CDR1 is LNHDA and CDR2 is SQIVND (reference sequence). DNA of the CDR3: TGTGCCAGTAATACAGGGAATAGCAATCAGCCCCAGCATTTT. It specifies CASNTGNSNQPQHF. Based on the CDR3 plus reference TRBV19 and TRBJ1-5, the full variable domain is DGGITQSPKYLFRKEGQNVTLSCEQNLNHDAMYWYRQDPGQGLRLIYYSQIVNDFQKGDIAEGYSVSREKKESFPLTVTSAQKNPTAFYLCASNTGNSNQPQHFGDGTRLSIL.